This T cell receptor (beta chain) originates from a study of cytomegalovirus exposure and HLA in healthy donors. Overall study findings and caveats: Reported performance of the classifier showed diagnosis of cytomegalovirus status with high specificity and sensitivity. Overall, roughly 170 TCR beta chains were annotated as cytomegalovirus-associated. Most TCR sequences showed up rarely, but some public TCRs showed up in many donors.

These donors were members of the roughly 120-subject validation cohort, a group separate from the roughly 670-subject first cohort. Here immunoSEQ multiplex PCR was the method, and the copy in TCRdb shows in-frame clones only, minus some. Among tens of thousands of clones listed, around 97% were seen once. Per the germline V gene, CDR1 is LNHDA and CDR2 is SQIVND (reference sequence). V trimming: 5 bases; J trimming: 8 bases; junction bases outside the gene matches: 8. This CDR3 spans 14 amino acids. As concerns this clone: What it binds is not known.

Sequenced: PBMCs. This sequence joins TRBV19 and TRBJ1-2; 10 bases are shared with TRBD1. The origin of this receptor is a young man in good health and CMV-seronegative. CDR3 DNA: TGTGCCAGTAGTGGAGGGACAGGGGAGGAAGGCTACACCTTC. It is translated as CASSGGTGEEGYTF. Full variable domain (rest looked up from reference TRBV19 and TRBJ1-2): DGGITQSPKYLFRKEGQNVTLSCEQNLNHDAMYWYRQDPGQGLRLIYYSQIVNDFQKGDIAEGYSVSREKKESFPLTVTSAQKNPTAFYLCASSGGTGEEGYTFGSGTRLTVV.